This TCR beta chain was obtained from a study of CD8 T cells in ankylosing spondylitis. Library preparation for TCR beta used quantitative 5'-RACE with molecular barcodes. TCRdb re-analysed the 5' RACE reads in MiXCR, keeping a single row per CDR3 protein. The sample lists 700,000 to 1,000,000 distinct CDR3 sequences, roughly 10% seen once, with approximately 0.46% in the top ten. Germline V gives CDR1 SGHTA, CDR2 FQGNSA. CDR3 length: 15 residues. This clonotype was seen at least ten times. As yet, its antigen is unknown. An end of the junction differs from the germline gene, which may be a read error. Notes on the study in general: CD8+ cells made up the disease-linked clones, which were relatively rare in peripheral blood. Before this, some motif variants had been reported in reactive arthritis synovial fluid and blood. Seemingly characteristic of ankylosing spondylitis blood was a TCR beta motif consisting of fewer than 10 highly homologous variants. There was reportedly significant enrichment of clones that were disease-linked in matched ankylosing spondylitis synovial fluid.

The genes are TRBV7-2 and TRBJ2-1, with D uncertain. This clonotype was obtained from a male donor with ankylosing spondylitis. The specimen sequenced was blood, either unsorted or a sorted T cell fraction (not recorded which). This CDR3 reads CASSLVAVSYNEQFF. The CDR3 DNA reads TGCGCCAGCAGCTTGGTCGCTGTCTCCTACAATGAGCAGTTCTTC.